This T cell receptor beta chain comes out of a study of lymphopenia after photon versus proton radiotherapy (dated by TCRdb to between 2018 and 2021). Background for the entire study: The study compared the immunological effects of photon versus proton radiation therapy in patients with gastrointestinal tumors who developed high-grade lymphopenia. The study was designed to characterize how the impact on the immune system differs between the two radiation modalities. The cohort comprised about 19 patients with gastrointestinal tumors who received either photon or proton therapy and then developed lymphopenia.

The paper as a whole reports these results and caveats: After the lymphocyte count nadir, photon-treated repertoires showed oligoclonal expansion, especially of CD8+ Temra cells, which drove the drop in diversity. Across the cohort, an inverse correlation was found between a larger post-nadir drop in TCR diversity and overall survival time among patients who died. The survival association was assessed only in patients who died, and better survival with proton therapy was presented by the authors as a possibility rather than a demonstrated result. During treatment, patients who received proton therapy stayed relatively stable, whereas patients who received photon therapy lost naive T cells and TCR diversity and gained effector/memory populations.

The CDR3 spans 16 residues, from the cysteine through the phenylalanine. Only the CDR3 portion is preserved as DNA: 48 bases, with reading frame beginning at the first base. The germline V gene gives CDR1 as MDHEN and CDR2 as SYDVKM. V was cut back by 2 bases and J by 1 base, leaving a gap of 15 bases between them. On this clone itself: The clone's antigen remains unknown. Per-base quality was not reported, and no clone a single base away is much larger than it.

Library construction relied on the immunoSEQ multiplex PCR assay. Alongside multiparametric flow cytometry, deep sequencing of rearranged TCR beta loci was used to profile the T cell repertoires. Sourced from immuneACCESS, this table was stored by TCRdb with only in-frame sequences that have V and J called. A share of the clones is absent; for the studies checked, an unresolved V gene accounts for under half, and the remainder has no known explanation. The sample has about 6,100 clones on record, 91% of them singletons. The top ten constitute around 10% of the sample. This sample comprised peripheral blood, obtained from a patient treated with photon-based radiotherapy. The TCR originated in a man aged 60 to 75 with cholangiocarcinoma. Rearrangement joined TRBV28 to TRBJ2-7; the D element might be TRBD1 or TRBD2, as each aligns at 7 bases. The nucleotides are TGTGCCAGCAGTTTAATGGGCAGGGGGGGTTCCTACGAGCAGTACTTC. This encodes CASSLMGRGGSYEQYF. The reference TRBV28 and TRBJ2-7 proteins fill in what lies around the CDR3, so the full variable domain reads DVKVTQSSRYLVKRTGEKVFLECVQDMDHENMFWYRQDPGLGLRLIYFSYDVKMKEKGDIPEGYSVSREKKERFSLILESASTNQTSMYLCASSLMGRGGSYEQYFGPGTRLTVT.